A selection of T cell receptor beta chains follows, all from one sample in a study of blood T cell repertoires in COVID-19. The repertoire was sequenced with immunoSEQ multiplex PCR; TCRdb's copy has only in-frame clones and lacks some. The sample consists of a few hundred thousand clones, approximately 89% of them appearing once. Sequenced material: peripheral blood. These TCRs come from a woman aged 55-70 years with acute or convalescent COVID-19. Both conserved end residues are part of each CDR3. D genes are given only for firm matches. Clone size, where shown, is once, few, many, or a class for clones that have expanded.

D | J | V | size | DNA | CDR3
TRBD1 | TRBJ1-1 | TRBV6-5 | . | TGTGCCAGCAGTTACTCGGGACAGGGGAACACTGAAGCTTTCTTT | CASSYSGQGNTEAFF
. | TRBJ2-5 | TRBV5-1 | . | TGCGCCAGCAGCTTAGCGGGCCCCCCAGAGACCCAGTACTTC | CASSLAGPPETQYF
TRBD1 | TRBJ1-6 | TRBV9 | . | TGTGCCAGCAGCGCCGCCGGGACAGGGAGCTCACCCCTCCACTTT | CASSAAGTGSSPLHF
. | TRBJ1-5 | TRBV19 | . | TGTGCCAGTACCCCGACGGGGATCAATCAGCCCCAGCATTTT | CASTPTGINQPQHF
TRBD1 | TRBJ1-4 | TRBV2 | . | TGTGCCAGCAGGGGATACAGGGGAGCAACTAATGAAAAACTGTTTTTT | CASRGYRGATNEKLFF
TRBD1 | TRBJ1-4 | TRBV7-2 | . | TGTGCCAGCAGCTCCGGACAGGGGGGGAAGGAAAAACTGTTTTTT | CASSSGQGGKEKLFF
TRBD1 | TRBJ2-4 | TRBV4-3 | many | TGCGCCAGCAGCCAAGTGCTAGAGGGACAGGGGAGAGCCAAAAACATTCAGTACTTC | CASSQVLEGQGRAKNIQYF
. | TRBJ2-7 | TRBV11-1 | . | TGTGCCAGCAGCCCTATCCGGGGGAACTACGAGCAGTACTTC | CASSPIRGNYEQYF
. | TRBJ1-1 | TRBV7-3 | . | TGTGCCAGCAGCTTAACGGCGGACACTGAAGCTTTCTTT | CASSLTADTEAFF
. | TRBJ2-1 | TRBV5-6 | . | TGTGCCAGCAGCCCGAGTGACAATGAGCAGTTCTTC | CASSPSDNEQFF
. | TRBJ2-7 | TRBV30 | . | TGTGCGCTAGCGTTGGTAAAGTCCGAGCAGTACTTC | CALALVKSEQYF
. | TRBJ2-3 | TRBV10-1 | . | TGCGCCAGGACCCCAGCGGCAGATACGCAGTATTTT | CARTPAADTQYF
TRBD1 | TRBJ2-2 | TRBV5-1 | . | TGCGCCAGCAGCCAAAACCCGGGACAGGCGGACACCGGGGAGCTGTTTTTT | CASSQNPGQADTGELFF
. | TRBJ1-2 | TRBV30 | . | TGTGCCTGGGAAGACACATCCTATGGCTACACCTTC | CAWEDTSYGYTF